This T cell receptor beta chain was profiled in a study of shared clonotypes between healthy human individuals. Germline CDR1 reads SGHNT; CDR2 reads YYREEE (reference sequence). This CDR3 region has 15 residues. Trimming removed 3 bases from V and 4 bases from J; junction bases left unmatched: 8. Produced via immunoSEQ multiplex PCR; TCRdb's table is partial and in-frame only. The sample shows some 2 million clones, 95% of them seen only once. The source of this sequence is a man younger than 30 in good health. The rearrangement joins TRBV5-4 to TRBJ1-1, with 8 bases matching TRBD1. The sample taken for sequencing was naive CD4+ T cells sorted from blood. The sample's subset: CD45RA+ positively selected. CDR3: CASSSNGQGVTEAFF. CDR3 bases: TGTGCCAGCAGCTCCAATGGACAGGGCGTCACTGAAGCTTTCTTT.